This TCR beta chain was obtained from a study of blood T cell repertoires in COVID-19. Method: immunoSEQ multiplex PCR; TCRdb's copy keeps in-frame clones and lacks some. The sample consists of about 210,000 clones, around four fifths of them appearing once. Cohort allocation depended upon clinical history that participants reported. Cohort 3 recovery required two negative PCRs, clearance, or symptom resolution. Germline V gives CDR1 ENHRY, CDR2 SYGVKD. The CDR3 is made up of 14 amino acids. The ends were cut back, 5 bases at V and 4 bases at J, with 14 bases in the middle. The V and J genes are TRBV10-3 and TRBJ2-5, with D possibly being TRBD2 (6 bases). The sequence came from a man between 35 and 55 years old who had recovered from COVID-19. Sequencing was carried out using PBMCs or T cells enriched from blood (not recorded which). CDR3 DNA: TGTGCCATCAGTAGTAGCATGGGGGGAGAGACCCAGTACTTC. Its translation: CAISSSMGGETQYF.